Presented here are 2 T cell receptor beta chains from one specimen sequenced in a study of T cells in Graves' hyperthyroidism and ophthalmopathy. Amplification yielded TCR beta CDR3 regions, with RNA transcripts as the source. Using the HTBI primer set, a first-round RT-PCR was run on the TCR CDR3. Each CDR3 protein gets one entry after TCRdb re-called the multiplex PCR reads with MiXCR. The data contain under 250,000 distinct CDR3 sequences, roughly a sixth of them singletons. Specimen: blood. The receptors were sampled from a man in his fifties with Graves' hyperthyroidism.

The chain uses TRBV5-4 and TRBJ2-7; 8 positions agree with TRBD1. The CDR3 is 17 residues long. With 3 bases clipped from V and 5 bases from J, the junction kept 16 bases outside the gene matches. Germline CDR1 reads SGHNT; CDR2 reads YYREEE (reference sequence). CDR3 sequence: CASSSAQARQGSNEQYF. The CDR3 DNA sequence: TGTGCCAGCAGCTCCGCCCAGGCGAGACAGGGGTCTAACGAGCAGTACTTC.

The chain joins TRBV19 to TRBJ2-1, with 13 bases fitting TRBD2. Losses at the gene ends were 6 bases for V and 8 bases for J; bases not matched to a gene: 7. Germline CDR1 LNHDA, CDR2 SQIVND (reference sequence). The CDR3 totals 15 residues. CDR3: CASRPLAGGSDEQFF. In DNA, the CDR3 is TGTGCCAGTAGGCCACTAGCGGGAGGGTCTGATGAGCAGTTCTTC.